This section outlines one T cell receptor (beta chain) sequence together with its context. Its antigen specificity is not known. Base quality data are lacking; no much larger clone is found one base away. Libraries were built with multiplex PCR. The reads were generated on an Illumina HiSeq 4000. To build TCR beta libraries, CDR3 regions were amplified by Arm-PCR using iRepertoire HTBI primers. Gel purification was performed on PCR products prior to sequencing. The original methods were these. Gene usage analysis of CDR3 amino acid clonotypes used the 62 TRBV and approximately 13 TRBJ segments found across samples. COPE and FqMerger were used to merge the filtered high-quality paired reads into contigs. BLAST was used to align contigs to IMGT TRBV, TRBD and TRBJ reference genes, and CDR3 was defined according to IMGT. Clonotypes above 0.1% frequency were classified as highly expanded clones. Repertoire diversity was measured by Shannon entropy, and V-J evenness by the Gini coefficient. Clonotypes shared by more than one individual were considered public. In-frame beta chains were kept once TCRdb had trimmed the public reads at Q25 with fastp and called clones with MiXCR. Identical CDR3 proteins give one entry, which carries the most common genes and DNA. Clone size and V and J calls follow TCRdb, not the original study. Recorded for this sample are about 470,000 distinct CDR3 sequences; less than 25% of them occurred a single time. Of the sample, 7.8% is held by the ten largest clones.

The data are from a study of regulatory T cells in long-lasting Graves disease listed by TCRdb under 2021. Turning to the overall study: Persistent Graves' disease was defined as persistently positive TSH receptor autoantibodies together with antithyroid drug treatment for over 5 years. TCR sequencing covered some 13 persistent and about 20 newly diagnosed Graves' disease patients, 33 samples in total. Patients with persistent Graves' disease were compared with patients with newly diagnosed Graves' disease using TCR sequencing and RNA sequencing of peripheral blood. Persistent Graves' disease patients in the clinical cohort had taken antithyroid drugs for roughly ten years on average. The study took place in China and was registered as a clinical trial.

Per the publication, the time point label means: persistent/refractory GD, antithyroid drugs over 5 years with positive TRAb. RNA was extracted from PBMCs in TRIzol for both TCR sequencing and RNA sequencing. The diagnosis of Graves' disease was made according to American Thyroid Association guidelines. Patients were recruited from an endocrinology department in Xi'an, China. Each patient gave 8.5 to 9.5 milliliters of peripheral blood, collected in an EDTA anticoagulant tube. Ficoll Paque Plus density gradient separation was used to isolate PBMCs, and no further T cell sorting was performed. RNA quality was checked with an Agilent 2100 Bioanalyzer and agarose gel, and concentration with a NanoDrop 2000. In the germline V gene (reference sequence), CDR1 corresponds to SEHNR and CDR2 to FQNEAQ. Trimming takes 1 base from V and 6 bases from J, and the germline ends sit 6 bases apart. Measured from the cysteine to the phenylalanine, the CDR3 is 12 residues long. Of the read, only the CDR3 DNA is kept; its 36 bases are in frame from base 1.

General conclusions and limits of the study: Sequencing and analysis were limited to the TCR beta chain. The small sample size was acknowledged by the authors as a limitation that may reduce accuracy. Compared with newly diagnosed patients, patients with persistent Graves' disease had lower TCR Shannon entropy and fewer highly expanded clones, which suggests clonal expansion. Persistent patients shared more public clonotypes among themselves (2,741) than newly diagnosed patients did (nearly 1,000). TRBV28, TRBJ1-2 and TRBJ2-5 were preferentially used in persistent disease, while TRBV20-1 and TRBJ2-1 were favored in newly diagnosed disease. Because the primary lesion, thyroid tissue, could not be accessed, the study looked at peripheral blood alone.

This TCR came from a female donor with Graves disease. Here the chain combines TRBV7-9 and TRBJ1-2, with the D gene call left open. The source was peripheral blood mononuclear cells (PBMCs), collected when the disease was refractory, from a patient treated with antithyroid drugs. The nucleotides are TGTGCCAGCAGCTTAGAGACCCATGGCTACACCTTC. Its translation reads: CASSLETHGYTF.